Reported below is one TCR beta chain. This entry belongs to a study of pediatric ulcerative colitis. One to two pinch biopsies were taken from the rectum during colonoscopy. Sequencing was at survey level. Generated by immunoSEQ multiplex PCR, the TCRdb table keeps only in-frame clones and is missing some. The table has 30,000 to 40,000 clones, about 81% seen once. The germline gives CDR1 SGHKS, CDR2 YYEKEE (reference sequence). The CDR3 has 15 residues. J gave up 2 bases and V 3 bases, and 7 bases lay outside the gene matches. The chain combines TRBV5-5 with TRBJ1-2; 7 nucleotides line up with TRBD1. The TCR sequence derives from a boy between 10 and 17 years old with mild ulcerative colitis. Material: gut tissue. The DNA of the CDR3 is TGTGCCAGCAGCTCCATTAAACAGGGGAACTATGGCTACACCTTC. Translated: CASSSIKQGNYGYTF. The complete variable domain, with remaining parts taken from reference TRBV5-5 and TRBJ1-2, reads DAGVTQSPTHLIKTRGQQVTLRCSPISGHKSVSWYQQVLGQGPQFIFQYYEKEERGRGNFPDRFSARQFPNYSSELNVNALLLGDSALYLCASSSIKQGNYGYTFGSGTRLTVV.